Listed here are 32 T cell receptor beta chains from one sample, sequenced in a study of T cell responses to AZD1222 COVID-19 vaccine. Sequenced by immunoSEQ multiplex PCR; TCRdb stores in-frame clones only, minus some. Among around 150,000 clones listed, approximately 92% were seen once. The sequencing here drew on peripheral blood, taken 28 days after the second AZD1222 dose. The receptors were sampled from an adult who received the AZD1222 COVID-19 vaccine.

The chain uses TRBV4-3 and TRBJ2-2; D is unresolved. This CDR3 region has 15 residues. The germline gives CDR1 LGHNA, CDR2 YSLEER. Trimming pared 1 base from V and 1 base from J, leaving 7 bases between. CDR3 nucleotides: TGCGCCAGCAGCCAAGGGTCCGGGAACACCGGGGAGCTGTTTTTT. Residues: CASSQGSGNTGELFF.

This chain links TRBV28 with TRBJ1-2, with a weak D call TRBD1 (6 bases). Germline CDR1 MDHEN, CDR2 SYDVKM. V was clipped by 6 bases and J by 0 bases, with 14 bases between them. This CDR3 has 15 amino acids. Written as DNA, the CDR3 is TGTGCCAGCAGGTCCAGGGGTGTAGCTAACTATGGCTACACCTTC. The encoded protein is CASRSRGVANYGYTF.

The chain employs TRBV28 and TRBJ2-7; D may be TRBD1 (5 bases). In germline, CDR1 is MDHEN, CDR2 SYDVKM. This CDR3 spans 13 amino acids. V was pared by 2 bases and J by 3 bases, with 8 bases between. The CDR3 region has the DNA TGTGCCAGCAGTTTAGTCAGGGACTACGAGCAGTACTTC. Translation: CASSLVRDYEQYF.

The rearrangement uses TRBV28 and TRBJ2-3, with 11 bases fitting TRBD2. Trimming at V came to 7 bases and at J to 2 bases, leaving 8 bases not matched to a gene. Germline assignment: CDR1 MDHEN and CDR2 SYDVKM. CDR3 length: 16 residues. The CDR3 DNA is TGTGCCAGCACCCCCGGACTAGCGGGCCCCACAGATACGCAGTATTTT. As protein: CASTPGLAGPTDTQYF.

This chain uses TRBV3-1 (or the pseudogene TRBV3-2) with TRBJ1-1, with no clear D. The germline gives CDR1 LGHDT, CDR2 YNNKEL (reference sequence). V lost 3 bases to trimming and J lost 10 bases, with 12 bases between them. This CDR3 contains 12 residues. The CDR3 region has the DNA TGTGCCAGCAGCCATAACGGCCGGTTAGCTTTCTTT. This translates into CASSHNGRLAFF.

The chain combines TRBV30 with TRBJ2-7, with 14 bases aligning to TRBD2. The length of the CDR3 is 16 residues. V was pared by 3 bases and J by 7 bases, with 11 bases of the junction left unmatched. Germline-derived CDR1 and CDR2 are GTSNPN and SVGIG (reference sequence). CDR3 sequence reads: CAWRRRLAGGPWEQYF. CDR3 coding DNA: TGTGCCTGGAGGCGACGACTAGCGGGAGGGCCTTGGGAGCAGTACTTC.

Note on this clone: The junction shows a germline mismatch at one end, possibly a read error. The J gene is TRBJ2-7, the V gene TRBV18; 12 bases are a match to TRBD2. Looked up from germline, CDR1 is KGHSH and CDR2 is LQKENI. This CDR3 region has 15 residues. The CDR3 spells CASSPRLAGESEQYF. As DNA, the CDR3 is TGTGCCAGTTCACCGAGACTAGCGGGAGAAAGCGAGCAGTACTTC.

V gene TRBV12-3 or TRBV12-4 combines with J gene TRBJ1-5; no definite D call. The CDR3 sequence is 12 residues long. V lost 6 bases and J lost 10, with 13 bases in between. The CDR3 here is CASSSTAHPQHF. The CDR3 DNA is TGTGCCAGCAGCTCTACGGCCCATCCCCAGCATTTT.

This chain uses TRBV27 with TRBJ1-6; the match to TRBD1 covers 8 bases. J gave up 9 bases and V 3 bases, and 10 bases lay outside the gene matches. Germline assignment: CDR1 MNHEY and CDR2 SMNVEV (reference sequence). This CDR3 comprises 16 residues. The CDR3 nucleotides are TGTGCCAGCAGTTTCACAGCAACAGGGGGGAGTTCACCCCTCCACTTT. This gives the protein CASSFTATGGSSPLHF.

This chain connects TRBV4-1 to TRBJ1-2; no clear D. This CDR3 spans 15 amino acids. V was trimmed by 4 bases and J by 0 bases, leaving 12 bases between them. Per germline, CDR1 MGHRA and CDR2 YSYEKL. Here the CDR3 DNA reads TGCGCCAGCAGCCCAATCTGGGTGGCTAACTATGGCTACACCTTC. Amino acid sequence: CASSPIWVANYGYTF.

The chain combines TRBV24-1 with TRBJ2-3; 8 bases align to TRBD1. The CDR3 has 15 residues. Looked up from germline, CDR1 is KGHDR and CDR2 is SFDVKD. V gave up 5 bases and J gave up 0 bases; unmatched junction bases: 3. The CDR3 loop reads CATSVWTGSTDTQYF. The DNA of the CDR3 is TGTGCCACCAGTGTTTGGACAGGGAGCACAGATACGCAGTATTTT.

The rearrangement uses TRBV13 and TRBJ2-7, with 7 positions matching TRBD2. This CDR3 comprises 15 residues. Germline CDR1 and CDR2: PRHDT and FYEKMQ (reference sequence). The trim removed 3 bases at V and 2 bases at J, leaving 7 bases unmatched. The CDR3, as DNA: TGTGCCAGCAGCTTTCAGCGGGATCCGACCTACGAGCAGTACTTC. Protein: CASSFQRDPTYEQYF.

This clone showed up just once. The chain couples TRBV7-8 to TRBJ2-3; D is perhaps TRBD1 or TRBD2 (5 bases each). Looked up from germline, CDR1 is SGHVS and CDR2 is FQNEAQ. This CDR3 has 15 amino acids. Trimming stripped 5 bases from V and 2 bases from J, with 14 bases between. The CDR3 nucleotides are TGTGCCAGCAGCCAACGTAGGGACCCCACAGATACGCAGTATTTT. This codes for CASSQRRDPTDTQYF.

This chain connects TRBV12-5 to TRBJ1-2, with 8 bases aligning to TRBD1. V was pared by 3 bases and J by 8 bases, with 8 bases of the junction left unmatched. Germline V lookup: CDR1 LGHNT, CDR2 FRNRAP. There are 14 residues in the CDR3. The CDR3 bases are TGTGCTAGTGGTTTCGCCAGGGGGCTAAAAGGCTACACCTTC. Its translation: CASGFARGLKGYTF.

J is TRBJ2-7 and V is TRBV7-9; the match to TRBD2 covers 11 bases. CDR1 SEHNR and CDR2 FQNEAQ come from the germline V gene (reference sequence). V gave up 5 bases and J gave up 4 bases; unmatched junction bases: 4. The CDR3 runs 14 residues. In DNA form, the CDR3 reads TGTGCCAGCAGCCCCTGGACTAGCGGGTACGAGCAGTACTTC. Protein product: CASSPWTSGYEQYF.

The chain links TRBV19 to TRBJ2-1; possibly TRBD2 for D (7 bases). In germline, CDR1 is LNHDA, CDR2 SQIVND (reference sequence). The CDR3 runs to 16 residues. Trimming cost V 6 bases and J 4 bases, with 19 bases left between them. This CDR3 reads CASSAKWGGHYNEQFF. The DNA for the CDR3 is TGTGCCAGTAGCGCCAAATGGGGGGGCCATTACAATGAGCAGTTCTTC.

V is TRBV7-8 and J is TRBJ2-5, with TRBD2 matching over 8 bases. J gave up 4 bases and V 2 bases, and 18 bases lay outside the gene matches. Germline V gene data show CDR1 as SGHVS and CDR2 as FQNEAQ. This CDR3 has 19 residues. CDR3: CASSLRTSKDIPTRETQYF. CDR3 in DNA: TGTGCCAGCAGCTTAAGGACTAGCAAGGACATTCCTACCAGAGAGACCCAGTACTTC.

The chain combines TRBV12-3 or TRBV12-4 with TRBJ2-3; D not resolved. V lost 3 bases to trimming and J lost 2 bases, with 0 bases between them. This CDR3 contains 11 residues. The DNA of the CDR3 is TGTGCCAGCAGTTTCACAGATACGCAGTATTTT. Translated: CASSFTDTQYF.

This rearrangement joins TRBV14 to TRBJ2-3; D uncertain. V dropped 0 bases and J dropped 2 bases, with 9 bases sitting between them. CDR3 size: 15 residues. CDR1 and CDR2 from the germline V gene are SGHDN and FVKESK. The CDR3 DNA sequence: TGTGCCAGCAGCCAAGAATTGAGCAACACAGATACGCAGTATTTT. It specifies CASSQELSNTDTQYF. Based on the CDR3 plus reference TRBV14 and TRBJ2-3, the full variable domain is EAGVTQFPSHSVIEKGQTVTLRCDPISGHDNLYWYRRVMGKEIKFLLHFVKESKQDESGMPNNRFLAERTGGTYSTLKVQPAELEDSGVYFCASSQELSNTDTQYFGPGTRLTVL.

The chain joins TRBV14 to TRBJ2-3, with D perhaps given as TRBD1 or TRBD2 (5 bases each). This CDR3 is 14 amino acids long. Germline values: CDR1 SGHDN, CDR2 FVKESK. Trimming cost V 2 bases and J 3 bases, with 9 bases left between them. CDR3 amino acids: CASSQLWGTDTQYF. As DNA, the CDR3 is TGTGCCAGCAGCCAATTGTGGGGGACAGATACGCAGTATTTT.

J is TRBJ1-1 and V is TRBV5-1, with D perhaps TRBD1 (6 bases). The CDR3 sequence is 14 residues long. Germline CDR1 is SGHRS and CDR2 is YFSETQ. V lost 2 bases, J lost 8 bases, and 16 bases lay in between. CDR3 coding DNA: TGCGCCAGCAGCTTACAGGACAGCACCTCCGAAGCTTTCTTT. The encoded protein is CASSLQDSTSEAFF.

The CDR3 is CASSFYEQYF. The CDR3 DNA reads as TGTGCCAGCAGCTTTTACGAGCAGTACTTC. The chain recombines TRBV12-1 with TRBJ2-7. TRBV12-1 is a documented pseudogene. This CDR3 contains 10 residues.

V gene TRBV10-2 combines with J gene TRBJ2-7, with TRBD2 matching over 13 bases. J was trimmed by 6 bases and V by 5 bases; bases with no gene match: 7. From germline, CDR1 is WSHSY and CDR2 SAAADI. The CDR3 runs 15 residues. The CDR3 nucleotides read TGCGCCAGCAGTAGGACTAGCGGGAGATCGGTCGAGCAGTACTTC. Protein product: CASSRTSGRSVEQYF.

The J gene is TRBJ1-2, the V gene TRBV3-1 (or the pseudogene TRBV3-2), with 9 nucleotides matching TRBD1. CDR1 and CDR2 from the germline V gene are LGHDT and YNNKEL (reference sequence). Trimming cost V 4 bases and J 5 bases; bases outside gene matches: 5. This CDR3 region has 14 residues. DNA of the CDR3: TGTGCCAGCAGCCCGGGACAGGGTCGATATGGCTACACCTTC. Translated, it gives CASSPGQGRYGYTF.

The V and J genes are TRBV12-3 or TRBV12-4 and TRBJ2-2; D not certain. V was shortened by 3 bases and J by 6 bases, with 8 bases between the two germline ends. This CDR3 comprises 13 residues. CDR3 in amino acids: CASSFSSAGELFF. In nucleotides, the CDR3 is TGTGCCAGCAGTTTCTCTTCCGCCGGGGAGCTGTTTTTT.

The chain employs TRBV9 and TRBJ2-7, with 7 bases lining up with TRBD2. J lost 1 base, V lost 2 bases, and 6 bases had no gene match. The germline V gene encodes CDR1 SGDLS and CDR2 YYNGEE. The CDR3 contains 15 residues. In DNA form, the CDR3 reads TGTGCCAGCAGCGTGGGGGGGACCGCTTCCTACGAGCAGTACTTC. Protein: CASSVGGTASYEQYF.

The chain joins TRBV28 to TRBJ1-2; D might be TRBD1 (5 bases). CDR3 length: 11 residues. Germline V gene data show CDR1 as MDHEN and CDR2 as SYDVKM. Trimming shortened V by 8 bases and J by 7 bases, and 11 bases separated the two germline ends. The CDR3 protein is CASSQGFGYTF. The CDR3 DNA reads TGTGCCAGCTCCCAGGGTTTTGGCTACACCTTC.

This chain links TRBV5-1 with TRBJ1-4; D is unresolved. Germline V CDR1 and CDR2: SGHRS, YFSETQ. The V end was cut by 6 bases, the J end by 6 bases, with 15 bases between. The CDR3 length is 14 residues. CDR3 sequence (DNA): TGCGCCAGCAAGGTCGGGCGGACGGATGAAAAACTGTTTTTT. This gives the protein CASKVGRTDEKLFF.

V is TRBV18 and J is TRBJ2-1; 10 bases are shared with TRBD2. Germline CDR1 reads KGHSH; CDR2 reads LQKENI. J lost 4 bases, V lost 3 bases, and 9 bases had no gene match. The CDR3 covers 17 residues. The CDR3 DNA follows: TGTGCCAGCTCACCTCCCACGTCTAGCGGGAGTTACAATGAGCAGTTCTTC. Protein product: CASSPPTSSGSYNEQFF.

V gene TRBV30 combines with J gene TRBJ1-2; D unclear. Germline CDR1 and CDR2: GTSNPN and SVGIG (reference sequence). V was clipped by 5 bases and J by 0 bases, with 7 bases between them. This CDR3 spans 12 amino acids. In DNA form, the CDR3 reads TGTGCCTGGCGGGGAGCTAACTATGGCTACACCTTC. Protein product: CAWRGANYGYTF.

The V call is TRBV2, the J call TRBJ1-4, with a tentative D call TRBD1 (5 bases). Germline-derived CDR1 and CDR2 are SNHLY and FYNNEI. The CDR3 contains 15 residues. Trimming stripped 7 bases from V and 8 bases from J, with 20 bases between. CDR3 DNA: TGTGCCAGCAAATTGGCGGGGCACGTTTCCGAAAAACTGTTTTTT. Encoded protein: CASKLAGHVSEKLFF.

The rearrangement links TRBV9 to TRBJ2-6; a weak D match, TRBD2 (6 bases). The CDR3 covers 17 residues. Trimming removed 6 bases from V and 0 bases from J, with 16 bases in between. From germline, CDR1 is SGDLS and CDR2 YYNGEE. CDR3 region: CASNKEGAFSGANVLTF. In nucleotides, the CDR3 is TGTGCCAGCAACAAGGAGGGAGCGTTCTCTGGGGCCAACGTCCTGACTTTC.